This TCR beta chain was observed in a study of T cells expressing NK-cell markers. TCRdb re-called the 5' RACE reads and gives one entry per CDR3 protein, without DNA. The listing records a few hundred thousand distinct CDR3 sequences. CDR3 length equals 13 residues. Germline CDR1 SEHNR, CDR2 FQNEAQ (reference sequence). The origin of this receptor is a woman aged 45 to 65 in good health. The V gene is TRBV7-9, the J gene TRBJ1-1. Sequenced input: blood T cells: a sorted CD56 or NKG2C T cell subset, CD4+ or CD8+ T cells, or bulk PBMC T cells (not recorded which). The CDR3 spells CASSLGGGMGAFF.